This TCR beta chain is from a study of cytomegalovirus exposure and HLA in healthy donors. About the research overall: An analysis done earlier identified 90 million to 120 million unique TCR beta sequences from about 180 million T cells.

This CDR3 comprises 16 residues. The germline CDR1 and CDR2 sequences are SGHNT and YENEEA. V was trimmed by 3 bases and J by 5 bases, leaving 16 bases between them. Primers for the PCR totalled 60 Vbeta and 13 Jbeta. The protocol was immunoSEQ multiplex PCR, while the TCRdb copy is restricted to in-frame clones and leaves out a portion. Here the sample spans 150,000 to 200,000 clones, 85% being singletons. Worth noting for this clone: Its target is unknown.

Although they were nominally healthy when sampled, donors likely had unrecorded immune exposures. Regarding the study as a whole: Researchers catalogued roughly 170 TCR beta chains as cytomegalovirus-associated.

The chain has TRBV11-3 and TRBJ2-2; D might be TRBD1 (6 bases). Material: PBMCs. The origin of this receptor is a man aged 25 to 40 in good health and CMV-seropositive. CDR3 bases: TGTGCCAGCAGCTTTGGGGGCGCAATAATGACCGGGGAGCTGTTTTTT. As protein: CASSFGGAIMTGELFF.